This entry concerns a single TCR beta chain. Methods used by the authors: How many nucleated cells were present was estimated from reference gene primer amplification. TCRdb's table, derived via immunoSEQ multiplex PCR, lists solely in-frame clones and lacks some. The V and J calls and clone size come from that table; D and trimming were worked out from the DNA. This sample yields roughly 20,000 clones, of which roughly nine tenths are seen a single time; about 13% belongs to the top ten. This entry comes from a study of blood T cell repertoires in COVID-19. Study at large: T cells, B-cell-depleted T cells, or PBMCs supplied cDNA or gDNA.

The CDR3 loop spans 15 amino acids. CDR1 and CDR2 from the germline V gene are SGHTA and FQGTGA. Trimming shortened V by 1 base and J by 6 bases, and 13 bases separated the two germline ends. The chain uses TRBV7-3 and TRBJ2-1; D possibly corresponds to TRBD2 (6 bases). Sequencing was carried out using peripheral blood. The receptor's source is a man in his sixties with active COVID-19. This chain's CDR3 is CASSLIGSAGNEQFF. In DNA form, the CDR3 reads TGTGCCAGCAGCTTAATAGGGTCAGCGGGCAATGAGCAGTTCTTC.